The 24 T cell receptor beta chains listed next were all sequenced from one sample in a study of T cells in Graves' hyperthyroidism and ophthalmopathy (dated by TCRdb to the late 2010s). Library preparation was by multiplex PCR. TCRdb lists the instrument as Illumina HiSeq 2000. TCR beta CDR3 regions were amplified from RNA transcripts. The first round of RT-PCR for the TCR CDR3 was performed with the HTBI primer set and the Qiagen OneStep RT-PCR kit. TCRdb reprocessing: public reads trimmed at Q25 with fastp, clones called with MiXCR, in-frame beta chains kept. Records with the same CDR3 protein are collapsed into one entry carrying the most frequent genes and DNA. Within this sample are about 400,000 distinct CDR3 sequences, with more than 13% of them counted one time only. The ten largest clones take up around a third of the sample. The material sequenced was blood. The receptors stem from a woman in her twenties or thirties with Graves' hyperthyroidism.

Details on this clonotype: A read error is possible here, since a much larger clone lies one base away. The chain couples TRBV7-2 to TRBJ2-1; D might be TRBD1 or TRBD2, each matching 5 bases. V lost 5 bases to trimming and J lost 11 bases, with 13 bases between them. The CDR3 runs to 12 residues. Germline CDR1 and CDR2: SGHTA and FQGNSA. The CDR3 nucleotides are TGTGCCAGCAGCCCTGAGGGACCCAAGCAGTTCTTC. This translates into CASSPEGPKQFF.

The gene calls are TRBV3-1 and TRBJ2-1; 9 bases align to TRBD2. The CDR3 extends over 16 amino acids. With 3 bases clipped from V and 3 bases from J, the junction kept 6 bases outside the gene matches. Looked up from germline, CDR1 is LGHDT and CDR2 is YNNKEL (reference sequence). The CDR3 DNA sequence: TGTGCCAGCAGCCATGTAGCGGGAGTTCGCTACAATGAGCAGTTCTTC. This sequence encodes CASSHVAGVRYNEQFF.

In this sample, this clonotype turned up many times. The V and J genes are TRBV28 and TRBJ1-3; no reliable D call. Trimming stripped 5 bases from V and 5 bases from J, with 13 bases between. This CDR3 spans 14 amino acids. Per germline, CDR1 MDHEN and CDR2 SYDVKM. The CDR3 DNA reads TGTGCCAGCAGTCCGAACGACCCGAGAAACACCATATATTTT. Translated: CASSPNDPRNTIYF.

The CDR3 loop reads CASSDASGGTDTQYF. The CDR3 DNA is TGTGCCAGCAGCGACGCTAGCGGGGGCACAGATACGCAGTATTTT. The chain has TRBV6-2 or TRBV6-3 and TRBJ2-3, with 9 bases identical to TRBD2. The CDR3 loop spans 15 amino acids. With V trimmed by 6 bases and J by 1 base, 5 bases remained unmatched. Germline loops: CDR1 MNHEY, CDR2 SVGEGT.

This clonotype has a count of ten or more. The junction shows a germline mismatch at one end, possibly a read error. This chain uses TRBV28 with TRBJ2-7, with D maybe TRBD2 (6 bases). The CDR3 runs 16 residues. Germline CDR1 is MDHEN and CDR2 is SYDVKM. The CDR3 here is CASSLYSGVSPYEQYF. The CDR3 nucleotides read TGTGCCAGCAGCTTATATAGCGGTGTATCTCCCTACGAGCAGTACTTC. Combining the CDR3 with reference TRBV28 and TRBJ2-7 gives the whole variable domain DVKVTQSSRYLVKRTGEKVFLECVQDMDHENMFWYRQDPGLGLRLIYFSYDVKMKEKGDIPEGYSVSREKKERFSLILESASTNQTSMYLCASSLYSGVSPYEQYFGPGTRLTVT.

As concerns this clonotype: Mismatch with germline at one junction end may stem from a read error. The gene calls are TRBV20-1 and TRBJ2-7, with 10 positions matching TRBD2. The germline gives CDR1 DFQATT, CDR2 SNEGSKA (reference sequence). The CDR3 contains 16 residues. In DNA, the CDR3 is TGCAGTGCTAGAGAGGGGGGGAGGACTAGCGGATACGAGCGGTACTTC. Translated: CSAREGGRTSGYERYF.

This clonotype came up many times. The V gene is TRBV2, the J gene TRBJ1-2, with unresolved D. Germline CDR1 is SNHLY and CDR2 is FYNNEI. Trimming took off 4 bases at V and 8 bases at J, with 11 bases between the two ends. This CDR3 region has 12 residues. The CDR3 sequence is CASSARLGGYTF. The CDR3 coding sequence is TGTGCCAGCAGTGCCCGACTTGGGGGCTACACCTTC.

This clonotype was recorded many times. CDR3 in DNA: TGTGCCAGCAGTTTAGCGGCAGGGAGGAGCTCCTACGAGCAGTACTTC. This codes for CASSLAAGRSSYEQYF. V usage is TRBV27 and J usage is TRBJ2-7; tentatively, D is TRBD2 (6 bases). CDR1 is MNHEY and CDR2 is SMNVEV in the germline V gene (reference sequence). CDR3 length: 16 residues. V dropped 2 bases and J dropped 0 bases, with 14 bases sitting between them.

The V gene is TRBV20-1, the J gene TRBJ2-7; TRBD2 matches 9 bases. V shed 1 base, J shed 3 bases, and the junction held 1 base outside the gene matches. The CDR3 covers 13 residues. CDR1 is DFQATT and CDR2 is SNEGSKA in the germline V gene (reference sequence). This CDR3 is CSARVTSGYEQYF. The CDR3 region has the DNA TGCAGTGCTAGAGTGACTAGCGGCTACGAGCAGTACTTC.

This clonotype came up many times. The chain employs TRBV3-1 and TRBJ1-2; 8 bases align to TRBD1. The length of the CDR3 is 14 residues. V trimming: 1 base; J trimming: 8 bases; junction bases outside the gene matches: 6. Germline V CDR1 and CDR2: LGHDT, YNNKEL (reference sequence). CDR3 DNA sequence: TGTGCCAGCAGCCAAGTGGACAGGGTGAAGGGCTACACCTTC. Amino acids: CASSQVDRVKGYTF. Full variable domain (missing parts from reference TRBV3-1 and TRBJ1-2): DTAVSQTPKYLVTQMGNDKSIKCEQNLGHDTMYWYKQDSKKFLKIMFSYNNKELIINETVPNRFSPKSPDKAHLNLHINSLELGDSAVYFCASSQVDRVKGYTFGSGTRLTVV.

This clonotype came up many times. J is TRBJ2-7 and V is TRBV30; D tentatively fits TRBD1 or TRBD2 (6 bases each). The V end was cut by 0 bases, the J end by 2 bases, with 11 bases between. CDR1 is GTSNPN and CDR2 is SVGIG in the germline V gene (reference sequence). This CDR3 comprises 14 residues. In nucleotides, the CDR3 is TGTGCCTGGAGTGTACCCGGGGGCACCTACGAGCAGTACTTC. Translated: CAWSVPGGTYEQYF.

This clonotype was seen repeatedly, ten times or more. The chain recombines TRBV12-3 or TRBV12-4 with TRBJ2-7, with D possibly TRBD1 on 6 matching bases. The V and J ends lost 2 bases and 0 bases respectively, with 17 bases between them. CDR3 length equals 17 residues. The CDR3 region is CASSLNSFGQSSYEQYF. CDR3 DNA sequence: TGTGCCAGCAGTTTAAACTCCTTTGGACAGAGCTCCTACGAGCAGTACTTC.

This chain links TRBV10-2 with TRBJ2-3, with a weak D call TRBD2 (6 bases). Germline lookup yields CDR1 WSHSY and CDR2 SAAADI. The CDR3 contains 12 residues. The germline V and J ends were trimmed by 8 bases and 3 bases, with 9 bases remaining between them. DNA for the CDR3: TGCGCCAGCGGGGGGTCTACAGATACGCAGTATTTT. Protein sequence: CASGGSTDTQYF.

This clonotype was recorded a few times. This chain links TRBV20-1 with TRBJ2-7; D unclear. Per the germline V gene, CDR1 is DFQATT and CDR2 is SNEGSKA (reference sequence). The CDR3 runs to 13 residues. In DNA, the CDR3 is TGCAATGCCGCTAGAGCAGCTTCCTACGAGCAGTACTTC. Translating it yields CNAARAASYEQYF.

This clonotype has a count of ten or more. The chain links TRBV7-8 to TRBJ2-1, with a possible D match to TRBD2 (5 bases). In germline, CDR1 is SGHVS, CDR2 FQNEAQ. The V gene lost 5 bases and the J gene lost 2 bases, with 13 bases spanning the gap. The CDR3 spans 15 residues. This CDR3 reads CASSQNAGPYNEQFF. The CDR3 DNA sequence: TGTGCCAGCAGCCAGAATGCGGGTCCCTACAATGAGCAGTTCTTC.

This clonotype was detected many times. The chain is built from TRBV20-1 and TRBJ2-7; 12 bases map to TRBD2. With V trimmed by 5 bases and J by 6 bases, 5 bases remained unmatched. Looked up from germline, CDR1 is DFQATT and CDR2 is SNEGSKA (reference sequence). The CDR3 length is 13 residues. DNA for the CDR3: TGCAGTGCTTGGGGACTAGCGGGTAGCGAGCAGTACTTC. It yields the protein CSAWGLAGSEQYF.

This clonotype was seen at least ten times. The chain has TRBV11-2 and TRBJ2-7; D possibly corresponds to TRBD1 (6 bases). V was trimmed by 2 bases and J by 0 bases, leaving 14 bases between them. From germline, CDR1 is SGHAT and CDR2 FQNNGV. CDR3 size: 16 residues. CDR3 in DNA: TGTGCCAGCAGCTTACAGGGGTCTAGGGTCTCCTACGAGCAGTACTTC. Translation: CASSLQGSRVSYEQYF.

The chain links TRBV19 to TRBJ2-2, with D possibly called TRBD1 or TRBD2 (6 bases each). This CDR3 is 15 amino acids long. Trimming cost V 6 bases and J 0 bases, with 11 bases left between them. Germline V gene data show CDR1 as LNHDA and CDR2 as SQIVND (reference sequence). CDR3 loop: CASREGGSNTGELFF. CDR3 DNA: TGTGCCAGTAGAGAGGGGGGATCGAACACCGGGGAGCTGTTTTTT.

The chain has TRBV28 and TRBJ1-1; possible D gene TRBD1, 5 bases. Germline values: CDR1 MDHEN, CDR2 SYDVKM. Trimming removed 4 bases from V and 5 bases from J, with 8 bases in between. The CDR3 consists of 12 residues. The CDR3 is CASSWGLTEAFF. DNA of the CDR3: TGTGCCAGCAGTTGGGGCTTAACTGAAGCTTTCTTT.

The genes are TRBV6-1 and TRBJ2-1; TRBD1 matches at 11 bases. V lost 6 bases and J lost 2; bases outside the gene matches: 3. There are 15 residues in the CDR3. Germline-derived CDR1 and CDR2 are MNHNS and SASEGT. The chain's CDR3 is CASSWTGGAYNEQFF. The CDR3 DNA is TGTGCCAGCAGCTGGACAGGGGGCGCCTACAATGAGCAGTTCTTC.

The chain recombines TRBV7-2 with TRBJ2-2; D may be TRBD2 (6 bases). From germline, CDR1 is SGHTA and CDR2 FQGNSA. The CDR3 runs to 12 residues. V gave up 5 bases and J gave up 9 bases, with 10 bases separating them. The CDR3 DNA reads TGTGCCAGCAGCCGGGACTCAAGGGAGCTGTTTTTT. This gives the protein CASSRDSRELFF.

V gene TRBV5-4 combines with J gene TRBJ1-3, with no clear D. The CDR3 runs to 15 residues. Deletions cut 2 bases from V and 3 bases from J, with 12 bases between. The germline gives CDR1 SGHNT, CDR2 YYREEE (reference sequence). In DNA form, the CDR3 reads TGTGCCAGCAGCTTTCCAGGCTTGGGTGGAAACACCATATATTTT. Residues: CASSFPGLGGNTIYF. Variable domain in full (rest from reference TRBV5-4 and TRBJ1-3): ETGVTQSPTHLIKTRGQQVTLRCSSQSGHNTVSWYQQALGQGPQFIFQYYREEENGRGNFPPRFSGLQFPNYSSELNVNALELDDSALYLCASSFPGLGGNTIYFGEGSWLTVV.

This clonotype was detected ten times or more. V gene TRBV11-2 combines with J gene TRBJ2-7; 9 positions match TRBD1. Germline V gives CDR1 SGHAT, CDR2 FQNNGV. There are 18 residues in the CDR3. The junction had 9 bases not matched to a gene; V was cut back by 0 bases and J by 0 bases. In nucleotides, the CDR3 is TGTGCCAGCAGCTTAGATCCGGGACAGGGTGGAAGCTCCTACGAGCAGTACTTC. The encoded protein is CASSLDPGQGGSSYEQYF.

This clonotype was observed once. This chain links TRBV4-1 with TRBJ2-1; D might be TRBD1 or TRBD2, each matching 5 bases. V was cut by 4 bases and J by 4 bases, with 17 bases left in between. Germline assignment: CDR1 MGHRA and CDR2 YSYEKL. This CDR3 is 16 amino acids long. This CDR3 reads CASSPITLGEYNEQFF. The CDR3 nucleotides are TGCGCCAGCAGCCCTATTACTCTGGGGGAATACAATGAGCAGTTCTTC.